The 30 T cell receptor beta chains in this list originate from one sample, sequenced in a study of blood T cell repertoires in COVID-19. Method: immunoSEQ multiplex PCR; TCRdb's copy keeps in-frame clones and lacks some. The profile covers fewer than 350,000 clones, with over 85% appearing a single time and 3% to 4% taken by the ten largest. The sample consisted of peripheral blood. These receptors all stem from a woman in her sixties or seventies with COVID-19, enrolled during active disease.

J is TRBJ1-4 and V is TRBV5-1, with 9 bases aligning to TRBD1. Germline V gives CDR1 SGHRS, CDR2 YFSETQ. The length of the CDR3 is 16 residues. Trimming at V came to 0 bases and at J to 2 bases, leaving 2 bases not matched to a gene. The CDR3 sequence: CASSLVTGGTNEKLFF. The CDR3, as DNA: TGCGCCAGCAGCTTGGTAACAGGGGGCACTAATGAAAAACTGTTTTTT.

The chain employs TRBV19 and TRBJ1-5; 7 bases fit TRBD1. V gave up 4 bases and J gave up 9 bases; unmatched junction bases: 9. The germline V gene encodes CDR1 LNHDA and CDR2 SQIVND (reference sequence). This CDR3 is built from 14 residues. The CDR3 here is CASSNPRGFAPQHF. The CDR3 DNA reads TGTGCCAGTAGTAACCCCAGGGGGTTCGCGCCCCAGCATTTT.

The V gene is TRBV18, the J gene TRBJ2-7; TRBD1 matches at 12 bases. The V and J ends lost 3 bases and 3 bases, in that order; junction bases with no gene match: 3. This CDR3 is 15 amino acids long. CDR1 KGHSH and CDR2 LQKENI come from the germline V gene. Written as DNA, the CDR3 is TGTGCCAGCTCACCCGGGACAGGGGGCGTCTACGAGCAGTACTTC. It yields the protein CASSPGTGGVYEQYF.

On this clone: Other DNA sequences of this sample code for an identical CDR3. The CDR3 bases are TGTGCCAGTAAGGGACAGGGGTACACTGAAGCTTTCTTT. Residues: CASKGQGYTEAFF. The chain uses TRBV19 and TRBJ1-1; 10 bases fit TRBD1. V lost 7 bases, J lost 3 bases, and 2 bases stayed unmatched. CDR1 is LNHDA and CDR2 is SQIVND in the germline V gene (reference sequence). The CDR3 loop spans 13 amino acids.

This clone has only one observation. The J gene is TRBJ1-6, the V gene TRBV3-1 (or the pseudogene TRBV3-2), with TRBD1 matching over 9 bases. CDR3 length equals 16 residues. V was pared by 3 bases and J by 10 bases, with 10 bases of the junction left unmatched. CDR1 is LGHDT, CDR2 YNNKEL, per germline (reference sequence). CDR3 protein: CASSQSGTGGGSPLHF. The CDR3 DNA sequence: TGTGCCAGCAGCCAGTCGGGAACAGGGGGCGGGTCACCCCTCCACTTT.

The chain joins TRBV7-3 to TRBJ1-1, with D possibly TRBD1 on 6 matching bases. In germline, CDR1 is SGHTA, CDR2 FQGTGA. The CDR3 runs 14 residues. V was clipped by 3 bases and J by 3 bases, with 11 bases between them. The CDR3 coding sequence is TGTGCCAGCAGCTTGGGGGGGCTTGACACTGAAGCTTTCTTT. Amino acid sequence: CASSLGGLDTEAFF. The full variable domain, rest sourced from reference TRBV7-3 and TRBJ1-1, is GAGVSQTPSNKVTEKGKYVELRCDPISGHTALYWYRQSLGQGPEFLIYFQGTGAADDSGLPNDRFFAVRPEGSVSTLKIQRTERGDSAVYLCASSLGGLDTEAFFGQGTRLTVV.

To note about this clone: In the same sample, other DNA sequences code for this CDR3. The gene calls are TRBV28 and TRBJ1-2; 8 positions agree with TRBD1. CDR3 length equals 13 residues. CDR1 is MDHEN and CDR2 is SYDVKM in the germline V gene. Germline trimming cut 5 bases from V and 4 bases from J; bases unmatched to any gene: 3. CDR3 DNA: TGTGCCAGCAGTCCGGACAGGGTCTATGGCTACACCTTC. Protein sequence: CASSPDRVYGYTF.

The chain employs TRBV6-5 and TRBJ1-4; 8 bases match TRBD1. Germline-derived CDR1 and CDR2 are MNHEY and SVGAGI. J was trimmed by 0 bases and V by 9 bases; bases with no gene match: 0. The CDR3 spans 13 residues. The DNA for the CDR3 is TGTGCCAGACAGGGGGCAACTAATGAAAAACTGTTTTTT. The encoded protein is CARQGATNEKLFF.

The chain uses TRBV19 and TRBJ1-2; D gene unclear. Germline CDR1 is LNHDA and CDR2 is SQIVND (reference sequence). The CDR3 loop spans 13 amino acids. CDR3 nucleotides: TGTGCAACTCAAGGGAGCAGGTTCTATGGCTACACCTTC. This codes for CATQGSRFYGYTF.

The rearrangement joins TRBV6-1 to TRBJ1-2; weak D call: TRBD1 (5 bases). Germline lookup yields CDR1 MNHNS and CDR2 SASEGT. Trimming pared 2 bases from V and 4 bases from J, leaving 14 bases between. The length of the CDR3 is 15 residues. The CDR3 here is CASSELDAGPYGYTF. CDR3 bases: TGTGCCAGCAGTGAACTCGACGCGGGGCCCTATGGCTACACCTTC.

This chain joins TRBV28 and TRBJ1-5; 7 nucleotides match TRBD1. This CDR3 region has 17 residues. CDR1 and CDR2 (germline): MDHEN, SYDVKM. With V trimmed by 10 bases and J by 0 bases, 15 bases remained unmatched. The CDR3 spells CAIQKWTGTYSNQPQHF. CDR3 in DNA: TGTGCCATCCAGAAATGGACAGGTACCTATAGCAATCAGCCCCAGCATTTT.

The genes are TRBV6-5 and TRBJ1-1; TRBD1 aligns across 7 bases. The V and J ends lost 7 bases and 3 bases, in that order; junction bases with no gene match: 11. The germline V gene encodes CDR1 MNHEY and CDR2 SVGAGI. The CDR3 runs to 15 residues. CDR3 region: CASNKRGPKDTEAFF. CDR3 nucleotides: TGTGCCAGCAACAAAAGGGGGCCGAAAGACACTGAAGCTTTCTTT.

This chain uses TRBV2 with TRBJ1-1; D may be TRBD1 (6 bases). This CDR3 spans 11 amino acids. Trimming removed 7 bases from V and 5 bases from J, with 8 bases in between. The germline CDR1 and CDR2 sequences are SNHLY and FYNNEI. For the CDR3, the DNA is TGTGCCAGCACCCAGGGGACTGAAGCTTTCTTT. Its protein is CASTQGTEAFF. The full variable domain, rest sourced from reference TRBV2 and TRBJ1-1, is EPEVTQTPSHQVTQMGQEVILRCVPISNHLYFYWYRQILGQKVEFLVSFYNNEISEKSEIFDDQFSVERPDGSNFTLKIRSTKLEDSAMYFCASTQGTEAFFGQGTRLTVV.

With regard to this clone: At the DNA level, this CDR3 is encoded by other sequences in the same sample as well. The chain has TRBV5-1 and TRBJ2-5; D is perhaps TRBD2 (6 bases). Germline V lookup: CDR1 SGHRS, CDR2 YFSETQ. The germline V and J ends were trimmed by 1 base and 2 bases, with 9 bases remaining between them. This CDR3 contains 14 residues. CDR3 in amino acids: CASSLSGGQETQYF. The CDR3 nucleotides read TGCGCCAGCAGCTTGAGTGGGGGGCAAGAGACCCAGTACTTC.

The rearrangement joins TRBV30 to TRBJ1-4; 11 nucleotides line up with TRBD1. The CDR3 is 16 amino acids. J lost 4 bases, V lost 3 bases, and 7 bases had no gene match. Germline V gene sequence: CDR1 GTSNPN, CDR2 SVGIG (reference sequence). CDR3 bases: TGTGCCTGGAGAATGGGACAGGGGGTGATTAATGAAAAACTGTTTTTT. This codes for CAWRMGQGVINEKLFF.

The chain combines TRBV20-1 with TRBJ1-5; D is ambiguous. Trimming removed 3 bases from V and 2 bases from J, with 8 bases in between. Germline values: CDR1 DFQATT, CDR2 SNEGSKA (reference sequence). The CDR3 covers 13 residues. This CDR3 is CSASLGGNQPQHF. For the CDR3, the DNA is TGCAGTGCTAGTTTGGGAGGCAATCAGCCCCAGCATTTT.

The chain combines TRBV9 with TRBJ2-1; D may be TRBD1 (6 bases). Germline CDR1 SGDLS, CDR2 YYNGEE. This CDR3 comprises 17 residues. The V gene lost 0 bases and the J gene lost 1 base, with 14 bases spanning the gap. CDR3 protein: CASSVATQTGSYNEQFF. The CDR3 DNA reads as TGTGCCAGCAGCGTAGCTACTCAGACAGGATCCTACAATGAGCAGTTCTTC.

This clone was observed a handful of times. The chain carries TRBV6-1 and TRBJ1-6; D is uncertain. The CDR3 runs 16 residues. Trimming left V 1 base short and J 1 base short, with 8 bases between. Germline values: CDR1 MNHNS, CDR2 SASEGT. The CDR3 reads CASSEVAESYNSPLHF. CDR3 in DNA: TGTGCCAGCAGTGAAGTAGCCGAATCCTATAATTCACCCCTCCACTTT.

The chain employs TRBV19 and TRBJ1-1; D unresolved. The CDR3 runs 15 residues. The V gene lost 3 bases and the J gene lost 8 bases, with 19 bases spanning the gap. Per the germline V gene, CDR1 is LNHDA and CDR2 is SQIVND (reference sequence). As DNA, the CDR3 is TGTGCCAGTAGTATCCAATCCGGAATACTAGGGGAAGCTTTCTTT. Protein product: CASSIQSGILGEAFF.

The V and J genes are TRBV4-2 and TRBJ2-5; 13 nucleotides line up with TRBD2. Trimming at V came to 3 bases and at J to 2 bases, leaving 3 bases not matched to a gene. Germline V gives CDR1 LGHNA, CDR2 YNFKEQ. The CDR3 has 16 residues. This CDR3 is CASSQATSGGQETQYF. The CDR3 nucleotides are TGTGCCAGCAGCCAGGCGACTAGCGGGGGGCAAGAGACCCAGTACTTC.

This clone has only one observation. This sequence joins TRBV7-3 and TRBJ1-1; D remains ambiguous. CDR1 and CDR2 from the germline V gene are SGHTA and FQGTGA. V dropped 5 bases and J dropped 0 bases, with 7 bases sitting between them. The CDR3 runs 13 residues. The DNA for the CDR3 is TGTGCCAGCAGCATTTCCATGAACACTGAAGCTTTCTTT. Its translation is CASSISMNTEAFF.

This clone was recorded a few times. The chain's CDR3 is CASSLDPGINQPQHF. DNA of the CDR3: TGTGCCAGCAGCTTGGATCCAGGGATCAATCAGCCCCAGCATTTT. This sequence joins TRBV5-6 and TRBJ1-5, with a tentative D call TRBD1 (5 bases). V lost 0 bases, J lost 3 bases, and 10 bases lay in between. CDR3 length: 15 residues. Germline CDR1 is SGHDT and CDR2 is YYEEEE.

There are a few counts of this clone. This chain links TRBV18 with TRBJ1-2; D ambiguous. Deletions cut 4 bases from V and 2 bases from J, with 11 bases between. The CDR3 is 14 amino acids. CDR1 and CDR2 from the germline V gene are KGHSH and LQKENI. CDR3 amino acids: CASSQDTGNYGYTF. The CDR3 nucleotides are TGTGCCAGCTCACAGGATACCGGGAACTATGGCTACACCTTC.

The CDR3 sequence is CASSESGAATEQYF. The CDR3 bases are TGCGCCAGCAGTGAGTCGGGGGCTGCTACCGAGCAGTACTTC. V is TRBV10-1 and J is TRBJ2-7, with TRBD1 as a possible D gene (6 bases). V dropped 0 bases and J dropped 6 bases, with 12 bases sitting between them. CDR3 length: 14 residues. Germline V lookup: CDR1 WNHNN, CDR2 SYGVQD (reference sequence).

The chain carries TRBV7-9 and TRBJ1-1; 10 bases align to TRBD1. V lost 7 bases to trimming and J lost 5 bases; unmatched junction nucleotides: 10. The CDR3 consists of 15 residues. The germline V gene encodes CDR1 SEHNR and CDR2 FQNEAQ (reference sequence). This CDR3 reads CASNFDRGLGTEAFF. Written as DNA, the CDR3 is TGTGCCAGCAATTTTGACAGGGGGCTGGGAACTGAAGCTTTCTTT.

The chain couples TRBV7-9 to TRBJ1-2; the match to TRBD1 covers 10 bases. The J segment lost 4 bases and the V segment lost 6 bases, leaving 5 bases of the junction unmatched. The germline V gene has CDR1 SEHNR and CDR2 FQNEAQ (reference sequence). The CDR3 loop spans 14 amino acids. The CDR3 reads CASRRDRGIYGYTF. CDR3 DNA: TGTGCCAGCAGAAGGGACAGGGGTATCTATGGCTACACCTTC.

This chain uses TRBV3-1 (or the pseudogene TRBV3-2) with TRBJ2-6; D is uncertain. The ends were cut back, 4 bases at V and 0 bases at J, with 7 bases in the middle. Germline V CDR1 and CDR2: LGHDT, YNNKEL (reference sequence). CDR3 size: 15 residues. The CDR3 bases are TGTGCCAGCAGCCTTACAAACTCTGGGGCCAACGTCCTGACTTTC. Its translation is CASSLTNSGANVLTF.

The V call is TRBV4-2, the J call TRBJ1-6; D may be TRBD1 (6 bases). V lost 0 bases and J lost 3, with 18 bases in between. The V gene's germline CDR1 is LGHNA and CDR2 YNFKEQ. This CDR3 is 19 amino acids long. The CDR3 reads CASSQDGGGGDHYNSPLHF. Written as DNA, the CDR3 is TGTGCCAGCAGCCAAGATGGGGGAGGGGGGGACCACTATAATTCACCCCTCCACTTT.

The chain joins TRBV19 to TRBJ2-3, with 7 bases lining up with TRBD1. Germline CDR1 reads LNHDA; CDR2 reads SQIVND (reference sequence). The CDR3 extends over 14 amino acids. V lost 3 bases and J lost 1; bases outside the gene matches: 1. CDR3: CASSITGGTDTQYF. The CDR3 coding sequence is TGTGCCAGTAGTATTACAGGGGGCACAGATACGCAGTATTTT.

This sequence joins TRBV29-1 and TRBJ1-2; possibly TRBD1 for D (5 bases). The CDR3 sequence is 13 residues long. Trimming cost V 4 bases and J 3 bases, with 12 bases left between them. Per germline, CDR1 SQVTM and CDR2 ANQGSEA. CDR3 residues: CSVVPGDDYGYTF. The CDR3 nucleotides are TGCAGCGTTGTTCCGGGGGACGACTATGGCTACACCTTC.